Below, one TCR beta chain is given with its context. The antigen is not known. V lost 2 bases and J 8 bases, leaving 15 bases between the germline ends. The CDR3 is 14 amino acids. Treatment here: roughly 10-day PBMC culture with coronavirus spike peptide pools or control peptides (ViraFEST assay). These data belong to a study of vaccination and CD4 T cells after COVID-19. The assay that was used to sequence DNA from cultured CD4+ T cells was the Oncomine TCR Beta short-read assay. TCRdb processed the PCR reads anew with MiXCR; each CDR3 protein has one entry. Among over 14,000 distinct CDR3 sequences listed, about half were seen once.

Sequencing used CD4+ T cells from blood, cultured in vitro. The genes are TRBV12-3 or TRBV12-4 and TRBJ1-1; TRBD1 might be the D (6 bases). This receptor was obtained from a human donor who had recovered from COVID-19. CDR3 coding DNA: TGTGCCAGCAGTTTAAGGGGGGGGGCCCCGGAAGCTTTCTTT. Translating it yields CASSLRGGAPEAFF.